This T cell receptor (beta chain) is drawn from a study of shared clonotypes between healthy human individuals. Looking at the study overall: Each donor's CD8 memory used one plate, CD8 naive two, each CD4 subset three.

Study-level results: The sharing of 4.5% to 5.5% of naive CD4 clonotypes was seen across a handful of donors.

The V gene end was trimmed by 2 bases and the J gene end by 7 bases; junction bases not matched to a gene: 6. This CDR3 has 16 amino acids. Germline V lookup: CDR1 SEHNR, CDR2 FQNEAQ (reference sequence). A note on this clone: The antigen is undetermined.

Naive CD8 populations comprised CD45RO-negative cells positively selected for CCR7, excluding terminally differentiated effector memory CD45RA+ cells. Sequencing was performed with immunoSEQ multiplex PCR; in TCRdb, only in-frame clones are kept and a portion is missing. The sample records around 2,000,000 clones, 93% being singletons. The source is a man between 18 and 29 years old in good health. Some clones in this sample may be carry-over from other donors' samples. V is TRBV7-9 and J is TRBJ2-1; 12 nucleotides match TRBD2. The specimen was naive CD8+ T cells from PBMCs. The CDR3 nucleotides read TGTGCCAGCAGCTTAACTAGCGGGAGGCAGGCGAATGAGCAGTTCTTC. Its protein is CASSLTSGRQANEQFF. Drawing the rest from reference TRBV7-9 and TRBJ2-1, the complete variable domain is DTGVSQNPRHKITKRGQNVTFRCDPISEHNRLYWYRQTLGQGPEFLTYFQNEAQLEKSRLLSDRFSAERPKGSFSTLEIQRTEQGDSAMYLCASSLTSGRQANEQFFGPGTRLTVL.